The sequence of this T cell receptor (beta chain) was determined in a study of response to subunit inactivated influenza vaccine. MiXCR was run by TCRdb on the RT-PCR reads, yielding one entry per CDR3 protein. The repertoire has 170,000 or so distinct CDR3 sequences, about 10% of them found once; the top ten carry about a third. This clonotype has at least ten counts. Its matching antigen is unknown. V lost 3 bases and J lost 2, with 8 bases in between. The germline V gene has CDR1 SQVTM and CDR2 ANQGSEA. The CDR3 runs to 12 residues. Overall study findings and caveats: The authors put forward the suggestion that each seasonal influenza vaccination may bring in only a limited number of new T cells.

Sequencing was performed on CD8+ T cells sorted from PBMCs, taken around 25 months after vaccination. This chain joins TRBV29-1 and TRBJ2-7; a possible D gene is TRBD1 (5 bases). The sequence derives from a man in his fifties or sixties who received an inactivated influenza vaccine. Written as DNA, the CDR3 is TGCAGCGTTGAGGCAGGGACCTACGAGCAGTACTTC. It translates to CSVEAGTYEQYF.